Presented here are 4 T cell receptor beta chains from one specimen sequenced in a study of T cell repertoires in ileal Crohn's disease. Clones were read by immunoSEQ multiplex PCR, and TCRdb kept only the in-frame ones, dropping some. The sample has about 14,000 clones, roughly four fifths seen once; the top ten hold about 5.7%. The sample consisted of ileal tissue. The receptors were sampled from an adult with Crohn's disease.

This clone was observed a single time. J is TRBJ2-3 and V is TRBV11-2; possible D gene TRBD2, 5 bases. This CDR3 spans 14 amino acids. Trimming pared 7 bases from V and 2 bases from J, leaving 13 bases between. Germline lookup yields CDR1 SGHAT and CDR2 FQNNGV. DNA of the CDR3: TGTGCCAGCACCCTGGACTTCACCACAGATACGCAGTATTTT. Residues: CASTLDFTTDTQYF.

The chain carries TRBV7-3 and TRBJ2-5; 7 bases match TRBD1. V lost 5 bases, J lost 5 bases, and 8 bases stayed unmatched. CDR1 SGHTA and CDR2 FQGTGA come from the germline V gene. This CDR3 comprises 14 residues. The CDR3 region is CASSPEGARETQYF. CDR3 DNA sequence: TGTGCCAGCAGCCCCGAGGGGGCAAGGGAGACCCAGTACTTC.

The sample holds one count of this clone. The chain has TRBV19 and TRBJ1-1; 8 bases are shared with TRBD1. CDR3 length equals 14 residues. The V gene's germline CDR1 is LNHDA and CDR2 SQIVND (reference sequence). V was pared by 6 bases and J by 4 bases, with 7 bases of the junction left unmatched. CDR3 nucleotides: TGTGCCAGTAGCCCTCCCACAGGGGGCACTGAAGCTTTCTTT. As protein: CASSPPTGGTEAFF. The full variable domain, in which reference TRBV19 and TRBJ1-1 provide the parts outside the CDR3, is DGGITQSPKYLFRKEGQNVTLSCEQNLNHDAMYWYRQDPGQGLRLIYYSQIVNDFQKGDIAEGYSVSREKKESFPLTVTSAQKNPTAFYLCASSPPTGGTEAFFGQGTRLTVV.

The chain links TRBV15 to TRBJ2-5; tentative D call: TRBD2 (6 bases). CDR1 and CDR2 (germline): LNHNV, YYDKDF (reference sequence). There are 15 residues in the CDR3. V dropped 0 bases and J dropped 5 bases, with 13 bases sitting between them. The CDR3 region has the DNA TGTGCCACCAGCAGAGATTGGTCGGAGGGGGAGACCCAGTACTTC. It translates to CATSRDWSEGETQYF.